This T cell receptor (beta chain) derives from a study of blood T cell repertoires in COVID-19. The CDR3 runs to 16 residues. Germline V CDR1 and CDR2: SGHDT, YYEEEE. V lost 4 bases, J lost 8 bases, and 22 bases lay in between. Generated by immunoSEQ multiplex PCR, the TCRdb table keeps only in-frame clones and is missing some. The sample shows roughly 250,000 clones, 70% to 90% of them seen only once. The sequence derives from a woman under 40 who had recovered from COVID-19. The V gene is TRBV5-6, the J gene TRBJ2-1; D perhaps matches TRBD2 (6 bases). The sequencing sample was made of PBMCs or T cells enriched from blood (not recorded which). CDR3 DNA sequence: TGTGCCAGCAGCCGACTTACTTCGAACGGCGGGGATGAGCAGTTCTTC. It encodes CASSRLTSNGGDEQFF.